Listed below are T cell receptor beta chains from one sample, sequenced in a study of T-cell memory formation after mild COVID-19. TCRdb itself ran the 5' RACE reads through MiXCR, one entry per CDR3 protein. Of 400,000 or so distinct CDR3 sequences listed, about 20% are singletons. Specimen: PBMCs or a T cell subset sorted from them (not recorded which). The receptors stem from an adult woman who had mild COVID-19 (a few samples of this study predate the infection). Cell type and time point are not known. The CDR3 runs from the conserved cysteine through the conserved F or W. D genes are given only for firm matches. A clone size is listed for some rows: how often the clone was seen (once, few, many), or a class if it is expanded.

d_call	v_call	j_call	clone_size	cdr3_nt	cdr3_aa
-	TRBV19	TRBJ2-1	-	TGTGCCAGTAGTCCGGCGGGTTCCTACAATGAGCAGTTCTTC	CASSPAGSYNEQFF
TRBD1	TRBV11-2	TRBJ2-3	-	TGTGCCAGCAGCTCGGGACAGGGGCCACGCCGCACAGATACGCAGTATTTT	CASSSGQGPRRTDTQYF
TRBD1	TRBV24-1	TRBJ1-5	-	TGTGCCACCAGTGACCGCGGGACAGGGGGGGATCAGACCCAGCATTTT	CATSDRGTGGDQTQHF
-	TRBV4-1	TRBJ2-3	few	TGCGCCAGCAGCCAAGACCCCGGCACAGATACGCAGTATTTT	CASSQDPGTDTQYF
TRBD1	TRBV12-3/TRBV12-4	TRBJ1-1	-	TGTGCCAGCAGCCTACCTTTAAGGGGGACAGCAAACACTGAAGCTTTCTTT	CASSLPLRGTANTEAFF
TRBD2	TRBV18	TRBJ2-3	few	TGTGCCAGCTCACCGACTAGCGGGGGTCCAGATACGCAGTATTTT	CASSPTSGGPDTQYF
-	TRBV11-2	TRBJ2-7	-	TGTGCCAGCAGCTTAGATCTTATGGGCTATCAAGCTTCCTACGAGCAGTACTTC	CASSLDLMGYQASYEQYF
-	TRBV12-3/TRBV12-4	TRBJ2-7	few	TGTGCCAGCAGAAGGAGGGGCGAGCAGTACTTC	CASRRRGEQYF
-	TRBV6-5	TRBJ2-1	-	TGTGCCAGCGGAAACAACCCCGGGAGTGAGCAGTTCTTC	CASGNNPGSEQFF
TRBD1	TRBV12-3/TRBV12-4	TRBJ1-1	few	TGTGCCAGCAGTTCCTTTACAGGGGTGGGCACTGAAGCTTTCTTT	CASSSFTGVGTEAFF
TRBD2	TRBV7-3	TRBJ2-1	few	TGTGCCAGCAGCTTAGCTAGCGGGGGGCCCAATGAGCAGTTCTTC	CASSLASGGPNEQFF
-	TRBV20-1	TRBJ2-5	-	TGCAGTGCGAAACAAGAGACCCAGTACTTC	CSAKQETQYF
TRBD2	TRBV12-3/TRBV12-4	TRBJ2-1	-	TGTGCCAGCAGTTTCATAGCGGGGAGCTACAATGAGCAGTTCTTC	CASSFIAGSYNEQFF
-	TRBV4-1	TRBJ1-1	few	TGCGCCAGCAGCCAAGGGGGACATGGGAACACTGAAGCTTTCTTT	CASSQGGHGNTEAFF
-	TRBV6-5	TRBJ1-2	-	TGTGCCAGCAACCAGGGTTATGGCTACACCTTC	CASNQGYGYTF
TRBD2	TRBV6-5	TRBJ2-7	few	TGTGCCAGCAGATCTAGCGGGAGGGCCCTCTCAGGCGAGCAGTACTTC	CASRSSGRALSGEQYF
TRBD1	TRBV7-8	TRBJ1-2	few	TGTGCCAGCAGCTTAAGTTCGACAGGGAAGAAAGACTATGGCTACACCTTC	CASSLSSTGKKDYGYTF
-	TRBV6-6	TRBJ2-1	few	TGTGCCAGCAGTCCTCGAGCGGGCCCCCCCTACAATGAGCAGTTCTTC	CASSPRAGPPYNEQFF
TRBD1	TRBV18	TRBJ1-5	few	TGTGCCAGCTCATTGTACAATACAGGGGAGCGCGATCAGCCCCAGCATTTT	CASSLYNTGERDQPQHF
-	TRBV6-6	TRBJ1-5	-	TGTGCCAGCAGTTACGGTGGGGTGAGATTCCCCGTGGTTGGCAATCAGCCCCAGCATTTT	CASSYGGVRFPVVGNQPQHF
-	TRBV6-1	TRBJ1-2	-	TGTGCCAGCAACCTCGGGACACCGGCTGGCTACACCTTC	CASNLGTPAGYTF
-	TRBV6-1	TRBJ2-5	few	TGTGCCAGCAGTGGCCGGGTTCTCTGGGGCCAGTACTTC	CASSGRVLWGQYF
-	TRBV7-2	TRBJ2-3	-	TGTGCCAGCAGCCGGACTTTAGCGACACCGAGCACAGATACGCAGTATTTT	CASSRTLATPSTDTQYF
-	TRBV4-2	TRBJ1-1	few	TGTGCCAGCAGCCACCAGTCCGGTGTGGCTGAAGCTTTCTTT	CASSHQSGVAEAFF
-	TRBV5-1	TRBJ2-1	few	TGCGCCAGCAGCGAGGGGGGGGCGGCCAACAATGAGCAGTTCTTC	CASSEGGAANNEQFF
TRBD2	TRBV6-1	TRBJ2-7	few	TGTGCCAGCAGTGACCCGACTAGCGCCAAATACGAGCAGTACTTC	CASSDPTSAKYEQYF
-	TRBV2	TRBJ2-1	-	TGTGCCAGCAGCTCACCGAGATCAACAGGGCGGAATGAGCAGTTCTTC	CASSSPRSTGRNEQFF
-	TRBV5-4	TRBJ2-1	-	TGTGCCAGCAGCTTACCGGGGGCATACAATGAGCAGTTCTTC	CASSLPGAYNEQFF
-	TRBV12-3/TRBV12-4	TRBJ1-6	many	TGTGCCAGCAGTCCGTCGGGGGATTCACCCCTCCACTTT	CASSPSGDSPLHF
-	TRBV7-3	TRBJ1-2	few	TGTGCCAGCAGCTTACGTCCGGGGGATAACTATGGCTACACCTTC	CASSLRPGDNYGYTF
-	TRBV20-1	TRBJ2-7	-	TGCAGTGCTAGACTCTTAGTAAGAGGGGGTACCTACGAGCAGTACTTC	CSARLLVRGGTYEQYF
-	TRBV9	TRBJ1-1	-	TGTGCCAGCAGCCCCTGGATGGGGGAGAACACTGAAGCTTTCTTT	CASSPWMGENTEAFF
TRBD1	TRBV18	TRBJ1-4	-	TGTGCCAGCTCACCCCCGCATGGGACAGGAGATGAAAAACTGTTTTTT	CASSPPHGTGDEKLFF
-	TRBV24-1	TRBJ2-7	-	TGTGCCACCAGTGATGCCGGGACCGTCCCCGAGCAGTACTTC	CATSDAGTVPEQYF
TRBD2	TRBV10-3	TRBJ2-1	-	TGTGCCATCAGCGAAACTAGCGGGGGGGCTGGTGAGCAGTTCTTC	CAISETSGGAGEQFF
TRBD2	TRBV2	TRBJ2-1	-	TGTGCCAGCACCCTCCTGGGACTAGCGGGAGGCGATGAGCAGTTCTTC	CASTLLGLAGGDEQFF
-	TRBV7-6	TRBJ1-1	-	TGTGCCAGCTCACTCAGGTTTATGAACACTGAAGCTTTCTTT	CASSLRFMNTEAFF
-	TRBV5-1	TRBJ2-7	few	TGCGCCAGCAGCTTGCAAGATAGTGGAGAGCAGTACTTC	CASSLQDSGEQYF
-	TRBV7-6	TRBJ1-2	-	TGTGCCAGCAGCTTGAAGGGAGTATATGGCTACACCTTC	CASSLKGVYGYTF
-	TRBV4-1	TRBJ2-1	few	TGCGCCAGCAGCCCGGACGGGATCTACATCAATGAGCAGTTCTTC	CASSPDGIYINEQFF
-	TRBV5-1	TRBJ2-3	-	TGCGCCAGCAGCTTCACACAAAGCACAGATACGCAGTATTTT	CASSFTQSTDTQYF
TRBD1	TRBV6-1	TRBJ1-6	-	TGTGCCAGCAGCCCGGACAGGGGGATGGCTTCACCCCTCCACTTT	CASSPDRGMASPLHF
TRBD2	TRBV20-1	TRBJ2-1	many	TGCAGTGCATACGGGGGGATCGACATCGAGCAGTTCTTC	CSAYGGIDIEQFF